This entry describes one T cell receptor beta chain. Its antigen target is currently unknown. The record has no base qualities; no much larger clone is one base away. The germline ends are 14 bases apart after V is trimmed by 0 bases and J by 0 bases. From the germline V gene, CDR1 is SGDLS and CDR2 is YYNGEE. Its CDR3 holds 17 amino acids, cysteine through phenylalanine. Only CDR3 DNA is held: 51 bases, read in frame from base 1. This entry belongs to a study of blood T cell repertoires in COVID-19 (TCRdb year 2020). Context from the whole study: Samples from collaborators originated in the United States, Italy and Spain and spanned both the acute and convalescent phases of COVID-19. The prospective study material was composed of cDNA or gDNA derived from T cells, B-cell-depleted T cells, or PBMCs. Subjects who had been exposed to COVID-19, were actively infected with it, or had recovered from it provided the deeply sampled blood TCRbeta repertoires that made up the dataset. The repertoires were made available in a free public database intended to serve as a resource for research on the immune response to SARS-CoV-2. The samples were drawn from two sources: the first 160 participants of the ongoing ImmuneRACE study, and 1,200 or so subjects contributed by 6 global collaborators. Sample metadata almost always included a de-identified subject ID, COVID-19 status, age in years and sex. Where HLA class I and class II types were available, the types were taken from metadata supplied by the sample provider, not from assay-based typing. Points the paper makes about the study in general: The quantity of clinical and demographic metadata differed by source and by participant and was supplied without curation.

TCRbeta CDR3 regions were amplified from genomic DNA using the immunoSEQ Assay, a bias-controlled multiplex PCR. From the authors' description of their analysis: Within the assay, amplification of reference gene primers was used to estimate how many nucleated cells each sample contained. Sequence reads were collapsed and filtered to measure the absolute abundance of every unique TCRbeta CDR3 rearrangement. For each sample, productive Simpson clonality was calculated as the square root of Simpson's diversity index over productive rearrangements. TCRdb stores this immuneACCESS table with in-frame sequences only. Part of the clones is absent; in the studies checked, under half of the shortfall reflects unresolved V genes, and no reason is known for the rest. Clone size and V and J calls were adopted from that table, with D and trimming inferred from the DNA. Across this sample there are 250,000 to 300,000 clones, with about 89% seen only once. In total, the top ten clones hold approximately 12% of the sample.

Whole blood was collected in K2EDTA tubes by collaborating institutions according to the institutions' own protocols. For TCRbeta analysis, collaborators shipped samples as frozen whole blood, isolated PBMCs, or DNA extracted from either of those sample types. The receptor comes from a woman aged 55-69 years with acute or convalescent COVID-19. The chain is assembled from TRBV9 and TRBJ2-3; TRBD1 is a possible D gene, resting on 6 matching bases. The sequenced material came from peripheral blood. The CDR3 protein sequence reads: CASSVAGGGTSTDTQYF. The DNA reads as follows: TGTGCCAGCAGCGTAGCTGGGGGCGGCACTAGCACAGATACGCAGTATTTT.